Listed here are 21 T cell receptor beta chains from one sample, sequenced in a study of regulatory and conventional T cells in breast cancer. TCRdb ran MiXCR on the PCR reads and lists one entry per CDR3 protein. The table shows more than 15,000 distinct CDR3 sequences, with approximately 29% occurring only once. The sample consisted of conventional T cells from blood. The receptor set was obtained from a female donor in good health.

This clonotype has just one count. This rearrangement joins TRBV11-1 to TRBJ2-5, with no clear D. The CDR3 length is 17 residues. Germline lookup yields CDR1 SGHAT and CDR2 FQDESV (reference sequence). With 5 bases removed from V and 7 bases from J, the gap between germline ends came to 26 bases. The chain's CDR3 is CASSPRLIGVYEGTQYF. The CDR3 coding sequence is TGTGCCAGCAGCCCCCGGTTGATTGGGGTGTATGAAGGGACCCAGTACTTC. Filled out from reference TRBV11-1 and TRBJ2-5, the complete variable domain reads EAEVAQSPRYKITEKSQAVAFWCDPISGHATLYWYRQILGQGPELLVQFQDESVVDDSQLPKDRFSAERLKGVDSTLKIQPAELGDSAMYLCASSPRLIGVYEGTQYFGPGTRLLVL.

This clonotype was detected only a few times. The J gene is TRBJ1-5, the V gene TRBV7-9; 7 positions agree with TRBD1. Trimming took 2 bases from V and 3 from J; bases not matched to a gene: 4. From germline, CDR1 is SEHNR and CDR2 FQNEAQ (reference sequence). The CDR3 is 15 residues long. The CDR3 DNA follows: TGTGCCAGCAGCTTAAAAGGGGGCGACAATCAGCCCCAGCATTTT. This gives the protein CASSLKGGDNQPQHF.

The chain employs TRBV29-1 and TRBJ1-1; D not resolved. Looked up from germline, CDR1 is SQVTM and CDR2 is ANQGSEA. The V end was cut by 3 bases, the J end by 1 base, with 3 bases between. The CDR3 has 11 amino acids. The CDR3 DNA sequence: TGCAGCGTTGACCGGAACACTGAAGCTTTCTTT. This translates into CSVDRNTEAFF.

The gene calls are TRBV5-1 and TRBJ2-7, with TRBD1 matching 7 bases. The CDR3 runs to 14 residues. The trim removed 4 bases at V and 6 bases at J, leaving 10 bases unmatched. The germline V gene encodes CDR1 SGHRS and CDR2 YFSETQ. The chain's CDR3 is CASSPRTGFGEQYF. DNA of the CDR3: TGCGCCAGCAGCCCCCGGACAGGATTCGGCGAGCAGTACTTC. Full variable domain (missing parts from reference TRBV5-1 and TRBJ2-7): KAGVTQTPRYLIKTRGQQVTLSCSPISGHRSVSWYQQTPGQGLQFLFEYFSETQRNKGNFPGRFSGRQFSNSRSEMNVSTLELGDSALYLCASSPRTGFGEQYFGPGTRLTVT.

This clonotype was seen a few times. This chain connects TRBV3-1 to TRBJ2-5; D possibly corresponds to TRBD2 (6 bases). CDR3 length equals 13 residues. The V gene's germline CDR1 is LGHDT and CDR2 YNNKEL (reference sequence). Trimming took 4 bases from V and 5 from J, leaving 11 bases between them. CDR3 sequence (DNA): TGTGCCAGCAGCCTCGGGACTCGGGAGACCCAGTACTTC. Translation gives CASSLGTRETQYF.

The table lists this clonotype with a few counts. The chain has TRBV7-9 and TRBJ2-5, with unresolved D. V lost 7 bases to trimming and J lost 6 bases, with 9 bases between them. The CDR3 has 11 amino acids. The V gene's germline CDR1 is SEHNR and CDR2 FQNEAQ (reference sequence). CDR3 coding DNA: TGTGCCAGCACCTTTGACCAGACCCAGTACTTC. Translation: CASTFDQTQYF.

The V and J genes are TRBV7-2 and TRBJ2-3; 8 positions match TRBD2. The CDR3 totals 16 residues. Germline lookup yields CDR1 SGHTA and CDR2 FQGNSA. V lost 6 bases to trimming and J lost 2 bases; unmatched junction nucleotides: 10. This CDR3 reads CASSPAGTRSTDTQYF. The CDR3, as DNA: TGTGCCAGCAGTCCGGCCGGGACTAGATCCACAGATACGCAGTATTTT.

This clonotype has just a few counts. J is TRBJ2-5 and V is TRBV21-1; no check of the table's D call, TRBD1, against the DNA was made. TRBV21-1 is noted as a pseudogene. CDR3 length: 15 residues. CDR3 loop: CASSNLSRSKETQYF. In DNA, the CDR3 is TGTGCCAGCAGCAATCTGTCGCGCTCAAAGGAGACCCAGTACTTC.

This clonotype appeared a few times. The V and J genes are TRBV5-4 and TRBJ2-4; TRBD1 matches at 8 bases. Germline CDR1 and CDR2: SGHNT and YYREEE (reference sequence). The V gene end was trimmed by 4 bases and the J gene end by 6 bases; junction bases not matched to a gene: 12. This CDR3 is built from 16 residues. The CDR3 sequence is CASSPWGQGAGNIQYF. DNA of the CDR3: TGTGCCAGCAGCCCCTGGGGTCAGGGGGCGGGAAACATTCAGTACTTC. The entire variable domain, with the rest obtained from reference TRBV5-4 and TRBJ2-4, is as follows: ETGVTQSPTHLIKTRGQQVTLRCSSQSGHNTVSWYQQALGQGPQFIFQYYREEENGRGNFPPRFSGLQFPNYSSELNVNALELDDSALYLCASSPWGQGAGNIQYFGAGTRLSVL.

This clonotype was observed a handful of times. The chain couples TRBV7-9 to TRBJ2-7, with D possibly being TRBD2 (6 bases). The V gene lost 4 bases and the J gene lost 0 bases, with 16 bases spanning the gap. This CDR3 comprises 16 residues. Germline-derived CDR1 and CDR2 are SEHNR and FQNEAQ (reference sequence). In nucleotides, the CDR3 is TGTGCCAGCAGCTCAGGAGGAGGGGAGAGCTCCTACGAGCAGTACTTC. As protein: CASSSGGGESSYEQYF. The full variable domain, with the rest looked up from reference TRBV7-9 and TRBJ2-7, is DTGVSQNPRHKITKRGQNVTFRCDPISEHNRLYWYRQTLGQGPEFLTYFQNEAQLEKSRLLSDRFSAERPKGSFSTLEIQRTEQGDSAMYLCASSSGGGESSYEQYFGPGTRLTVT.

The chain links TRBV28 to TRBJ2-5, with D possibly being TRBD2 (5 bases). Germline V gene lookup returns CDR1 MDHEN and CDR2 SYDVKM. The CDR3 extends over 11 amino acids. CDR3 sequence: CVSRDGETQYF. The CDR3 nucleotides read TGTGTCTCCCGGGATGGGGAGACCCAGTACTTC.

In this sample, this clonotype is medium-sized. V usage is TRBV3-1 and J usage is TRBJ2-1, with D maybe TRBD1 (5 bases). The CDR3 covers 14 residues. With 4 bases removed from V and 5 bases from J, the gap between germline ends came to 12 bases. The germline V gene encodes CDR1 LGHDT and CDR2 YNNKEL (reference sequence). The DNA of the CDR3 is TGTGCCAGCAGCCTACAAGACAGAAACAATGAGCAGTTCTTC. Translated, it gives CASSLQDRNNEQFF.

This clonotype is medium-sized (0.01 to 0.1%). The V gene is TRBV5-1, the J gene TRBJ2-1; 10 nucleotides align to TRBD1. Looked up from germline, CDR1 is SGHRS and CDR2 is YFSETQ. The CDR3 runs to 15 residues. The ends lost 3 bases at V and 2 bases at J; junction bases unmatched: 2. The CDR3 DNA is TGCGCCAGCAGCTCGGGACAGGGGACCTACAATGAGCAGTTCTTC. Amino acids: CASSSGQGTYNEQFF.

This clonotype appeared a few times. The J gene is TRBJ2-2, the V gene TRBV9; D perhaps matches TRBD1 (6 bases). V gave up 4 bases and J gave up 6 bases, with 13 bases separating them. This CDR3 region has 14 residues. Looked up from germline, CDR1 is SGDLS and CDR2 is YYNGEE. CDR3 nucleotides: TGTGCCAGCAGCCATCGAACAGGGTCCGGGGAGCTGTTTTTT. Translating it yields CASSHRTGSGELFF.

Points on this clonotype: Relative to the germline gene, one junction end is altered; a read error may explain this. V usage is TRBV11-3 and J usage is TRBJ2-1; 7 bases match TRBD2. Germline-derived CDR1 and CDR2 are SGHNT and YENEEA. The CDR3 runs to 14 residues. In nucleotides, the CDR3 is TGTGCCATGCTAGACGGGGGGTTCCACAATGAGCAGCTCTTC. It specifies CAMLDGGFHNEQLF.

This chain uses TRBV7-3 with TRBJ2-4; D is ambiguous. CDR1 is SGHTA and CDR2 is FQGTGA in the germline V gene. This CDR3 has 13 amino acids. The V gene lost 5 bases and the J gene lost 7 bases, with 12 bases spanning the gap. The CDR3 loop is CASSPPPGNIQYF. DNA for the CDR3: TGTGCCAGCAGCCCCCCTCCCGGGAACATTCAGTACTTC.

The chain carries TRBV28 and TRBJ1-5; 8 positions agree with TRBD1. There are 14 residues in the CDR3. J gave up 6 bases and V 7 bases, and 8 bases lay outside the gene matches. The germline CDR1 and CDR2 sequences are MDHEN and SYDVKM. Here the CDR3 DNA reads TGTGCCAGCAAGGGACAGGTTGAAAGTCAGCCCCAGCATTTT. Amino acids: CASKGQVESQPQHF. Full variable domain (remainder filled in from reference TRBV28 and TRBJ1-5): DVKVTQSSRYLVKRTGEKVFLECVQDMDHENMFWYRQDPGLGLRLIYFSYDVKMKEKGDIPEGYSVSREKKERFSLILESASTNQTSMYLCASKGQVESQPQHFGDGTRLSIL.

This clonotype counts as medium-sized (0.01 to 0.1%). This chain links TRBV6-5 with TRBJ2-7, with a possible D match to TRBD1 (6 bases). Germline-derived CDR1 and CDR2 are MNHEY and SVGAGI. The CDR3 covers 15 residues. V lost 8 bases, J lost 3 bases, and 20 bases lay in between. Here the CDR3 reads CASGRGGFKVYEQYF. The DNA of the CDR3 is TGTGCCAGCGGGCGAGGGGGATTCAAGGTCTACGAGCAGTACTTC.

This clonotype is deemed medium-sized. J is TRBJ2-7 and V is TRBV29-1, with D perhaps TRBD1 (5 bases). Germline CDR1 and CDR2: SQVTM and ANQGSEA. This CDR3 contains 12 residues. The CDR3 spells CSAQGASDEQYF. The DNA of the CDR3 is TGCTCCGCCCAGGGTGCTTCTGACGAGCAGTACTTC.

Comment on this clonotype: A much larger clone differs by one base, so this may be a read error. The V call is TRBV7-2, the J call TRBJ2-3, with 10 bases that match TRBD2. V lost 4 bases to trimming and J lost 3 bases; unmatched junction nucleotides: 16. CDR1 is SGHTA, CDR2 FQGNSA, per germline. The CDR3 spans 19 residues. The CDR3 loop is CASSSHILAGPPTTDTQYF. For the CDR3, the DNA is TGTGCCAGCAGCTCCCACATACTAGCGGGACCGCCAACGACAGATACGCAGTATTTT.

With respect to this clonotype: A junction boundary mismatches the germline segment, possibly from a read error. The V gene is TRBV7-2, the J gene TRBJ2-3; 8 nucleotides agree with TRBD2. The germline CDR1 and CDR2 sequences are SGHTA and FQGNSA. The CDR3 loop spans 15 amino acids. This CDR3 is CASKGDQAGEDMQYF. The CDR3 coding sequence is TGTGCCAGCAAGGGGGACCAAGCGGGGGAAGATATGCAGTATTTT.